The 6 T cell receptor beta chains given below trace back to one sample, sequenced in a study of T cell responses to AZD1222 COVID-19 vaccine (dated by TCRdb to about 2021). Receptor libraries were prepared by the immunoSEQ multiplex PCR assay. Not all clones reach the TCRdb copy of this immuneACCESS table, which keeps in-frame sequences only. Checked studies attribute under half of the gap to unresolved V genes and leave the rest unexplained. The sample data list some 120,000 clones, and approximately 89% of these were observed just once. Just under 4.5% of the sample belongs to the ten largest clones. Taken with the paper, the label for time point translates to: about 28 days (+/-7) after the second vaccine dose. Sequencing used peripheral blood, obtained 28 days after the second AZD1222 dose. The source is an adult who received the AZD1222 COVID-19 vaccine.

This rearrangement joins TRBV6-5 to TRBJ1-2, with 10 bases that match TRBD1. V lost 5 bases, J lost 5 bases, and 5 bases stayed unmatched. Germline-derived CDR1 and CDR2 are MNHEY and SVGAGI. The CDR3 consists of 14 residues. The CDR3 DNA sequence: TGTGCCAGCAGTAAGGACAGGGGGAAATATGGCTACACCTTC. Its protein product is CASSKDRGKYGYTF.

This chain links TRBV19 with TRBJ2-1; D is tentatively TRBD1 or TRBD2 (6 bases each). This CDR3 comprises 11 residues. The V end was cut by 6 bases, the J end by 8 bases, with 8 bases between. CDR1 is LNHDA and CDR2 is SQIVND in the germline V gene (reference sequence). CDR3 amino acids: CASRRGDEQFF. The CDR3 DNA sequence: TGTGCCAGTAGGAGGGGGGATGAGCAGTTCTTC.

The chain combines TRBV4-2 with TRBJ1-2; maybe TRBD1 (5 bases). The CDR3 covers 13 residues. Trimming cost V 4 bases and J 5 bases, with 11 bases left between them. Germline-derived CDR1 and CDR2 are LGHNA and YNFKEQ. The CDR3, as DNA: TGTGCCAGCAGCCCCAGGGAAGGATATGGCTACACCTTC. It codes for CASSPREGYGYTF.

The CDR3 coding sequence is TGTGCCAGCAGCGTATCGGGGACTTCGAACACCGGGGAGCTGTTTTTT. Translating gives CASSVSGTSNTGELFF. This sequence joins TRBV9 and TRBJ2-2; tentatively, D is TRBD2 (6 bases). Germline CDR1 is SGDLS and CDR2 is YYNGEE. Trimming took 1 base from V and 0 from J, leaving 10 bases between them. CDR3 length: 16 amino acids.

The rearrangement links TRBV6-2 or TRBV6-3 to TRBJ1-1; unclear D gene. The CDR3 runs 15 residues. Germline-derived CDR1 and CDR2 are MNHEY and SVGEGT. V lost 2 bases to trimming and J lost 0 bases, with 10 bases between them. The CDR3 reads CASSYPGRLNTEAFF. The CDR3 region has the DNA TGTGCCAGCAGTTACCCGGGCAGACTGAACACTGAAGCTTTCTTT.

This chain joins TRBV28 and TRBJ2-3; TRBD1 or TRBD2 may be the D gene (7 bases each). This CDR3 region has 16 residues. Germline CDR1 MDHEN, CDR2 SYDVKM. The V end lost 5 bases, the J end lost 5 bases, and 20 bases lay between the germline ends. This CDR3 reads CASSALGQGGIDTQYF. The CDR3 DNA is TGTGCCAGCAGTGCCCTGGGCCAGGGGGGGATAGATACGCAGTATTTT.